These 5 T cell receptor beta chains originate from one sample sequenced in a study of cytomegalovirus exposure and HLA in healthy donors. The PCR had 60 Vbeta and 13 Jbeta primers. The protocol was immunoSEQ multiplex PCR, while the TCRdb copy is restricted to in-frame clones and leaves out a portion. This sample has fewer than 150,000 clones, with around 80% found just once. Sequenced: PBMCs. The receptors here all came from a man between 35 and 55 years old in good health and CMV-seropositive.

The V call is TRBV27, the J call TRBJ1-5; a weak D match, TRBD1 (5 bases). Trimming stripped 1 base from V and 6 bases from J, with 13 bases between. Germline CDR1 is MNHEY and CDR2 is SMNVEV (reference sequence). The CDR3 spans 15 residues. The CDR3 nucleotides are TGTGCCAGCAGTTTATACTCAGAAAGGGGTCAGCCCCAGCATTTT. It specifies CASSLYSERGQPQHF.

The rearrangement joins TRBV7-9 to TRBJ1-3; D is uncertain. Trimming left V 5 bases short and J 4 bases short, with 9 bases between. This CDR3 region has 13 residues. Germline-derived CDR1 and CDR2 are SEHNR and FQNEAQ (reference sequence). The CDR3 sequence is CASSPFPGNTIYF. For the CDR3, the DNA is TGTGCCAGCAGCCCGTTTCCCGGAAACACCATATATTTT.

The chain has TRBV28 and TRBJ1-1; tentatively, D is TRBD1 (6 bases). CDR1 and CDR2 from the germline V gene are MDHEN and SYDVKM. The V and J ends lost 6 bases and 1 base respectively, with 12 bases between them. The CDR3 contains 14 residues. CDR3 sequence: CASRLQGSNTEAFF. CDR3 bases: TGTGCCAGCAGGCTACAGGGATCGAACACTGAAGCTTTCTTT.

The chain recombines TRBV28 with TRBJ2-7; D possibly corresponds to TRBD1 (5 bases). This CDR3 has 12 residues. The germline V and J ends were trimmed by 2 bases and 9 bases, with 11 bases remaining between them. Germline V gene sequence: CDR1 MDHEN, CDR2 SYDVKM. The CDR3 loop is CASSLRGSVQYF. CDR3 DNA sequence: TGTGCCAGCAGTTTAAGGGGCTCGGTGCAGTACTTC.

The chain carries TRBV7-9 and TRBJ1-1, with 8 bases matching TRBD1. CDR3 length equals 19 residues. V lost 3 bases to trimming and J lost 2 bases; unmatched junction nucleotides: 17. From germline, CDR1 is SEHNR and CDR2 FQNEAQ (reference sequence). DNA of the CDR3: TGTGCCAGCAGCTTTTGGGGACAGGTACTGGCCGTAGCCAACACTGAAGCTTTCTTT. Its translation is CASSFWGQVLAVANTEAFF.